One and the same sample provided the 30 T cell receptor beta chains below, sequenced in a study of T cell changes during pregnancy in multiple sclerosis. The assay was immunoSEQ multiplex PCR, and TCRdb's table has in-frame clones only and misses some. Among roughly 73,000 clones, roughly nine tenths were seen once, and the ten largest hold 2.1%. The material sequenced was peripheral blood, taken in the second trimester of pregnancy. The origin of the receptors is a female donor in good health, enrolled as a control in a pregnancy study.

The V gene is TRBV7-2, the J gene TRBJ2-7; 8 bases are shared with TRBD1. This CDR3 has 19 amino acids. V trimming: 4 bases; J trimming: 3 bases; junction bases outside the gene matches: 20. Germline values: CDR1 SGHTA, CDR2 FQGNSA. The CDR3 loop reads CASSSNLWTGKKEGYEQYF. The CDR3, as DNA: TGTGCCAGCAGCTCGAACCTCTGGACAGGGAAGAAGGAGGGCTACGAGCAGTACTTC.

The V and J genes are TRBV28 and TRBJ1-2; 9 bases map to TRBD1. This CDR3 region has 14 residues. After removal of 6 bases from V and 2 bases from J, the junction contained 4 bases not matched to a gene. Per germline, CDR1 MDHEN and CDR2 SYDVKM. The CDR3 nucleotides read TGTGCCAGCAGCTCCGGACAGGGGAACTATGGCTACACCTTC. This sequence encodes CASSSGQGNYGYTF.

The chain links TRBV4-3 to TRBJ1-4; D ambiguous. The CDR3 extends over 15 amino acids. V lost 0 bases to trimming and J lost 5 bases, with 10 bases between them. Germline V gene lookup returns CDR1 LGHNA and CDR2 YSLEER. CDR3 protein: CASSQDRDINEKLFF. The CDR3 region has the DNA TGCGCCAGCAGCCAAGACCGGGATATCAATGAAAAACTGTTTTTT.

The J gene is TRBJ2-3, the V gene TRBV9, with 9 bases lining up with TRBD1. The ends lost 5 bases at V and 5 bases at J; junction bases unmatched: 6. CDR3 length: 14 residues. Germline V lookup: CDR1 SGDLS, CDR2 YYNGEE. CDR3 loop: CASSRDRVGDTQYF. DNA for the CDR3: TGTGCCAGCAGTCGGGACAGGGTGGGAGATACGCAGTATTTT.

The gene calls are TRBV7-2 and TRBJ1-2, with 7 bases matching TRBD1. V was pared by 3 bases and J by 3 bases, with 4 bases of the junction left unmatched. Germline-derived CDR1 and CDR2 are SGHTA and FQGNSA. CDR3 size: 14 residues. The CDR3, as DNA: TGTGCCAGCAGCTTGACAGGGAGAGACTATGGCTACACCTTC. This gives the protein CASSLTGRDYGYTF.

This clone was recorded only once. The rearrangement uses TRBV30 and TRBJ1-2; 7 bases map to TRBD1. V lost 0 bases, J lost 8 bases, and 6 bases stayed unmatched. Looked up from germline, CDR1 is GTSNPN and CDR2 is SVGIG (reference sequence). The CDR3 consists of 13 residues. The CDR3 region is CAWSVSTGYGYTF. For the CDR3, the DNA is TGTGCCTGGAGTGTATCGACAGGGTACGGCTACACCTTC. The variable domain in full, completed from reference TRBV30 and TRBJ1-2, reads SQTIHQWPATLVQPVGSPLSLECTVEGTSNPNLYWYRQAAGRGLQLLFYSVGIGQISSEVPQNLSASRPQDRQFILSSKKLLLSDSGFYLCAWSVSTGYGYTFGSGTRLTVV.

The CDR3 coding sequence is TGTGCCAGCAGTGGCAGTCGGGCTAGCGGGGGAGTTCGAGAGACCCAGTACTTC. Encoded protein: CASSGSRASGGVRETQYF. The genes are TRBV9 and TRBJ2-5; 10 bases align to TRBD2. Unmatched junction bases numbered 17, after V lost 5 bases and J lost 4 bases. The CDR3 contains 18 residues. Germline CDR1 is SGDLS and CDR2 is YYNGEE.

The count of this clone is one. CDR3 sequence: CASSHLEGSPLHF. The CDR3 region has the DNA TGTGCCAGCAGCCATTTGGAGGGTTCACCCCTCCACTTT. The genes are TRBV5-4 and TRBJ1-6, with D unclear. The CDR3 is 13 residues long. CDR1 is SGHNT and CDR2 is YYREEE in the germline V gene (reference sequence). V dropped 4 bases and J dropped 9 bases, with 11 bases sitting between them.

This rearrangement joins TRBV21-1 to TRBJ2-2; the table assigns TRBD2, which was not confirmed against the DNA. TRBV21-1 is flagged as a pseudogene. The CDR3 consists of 20 residues. Here the CDR3 DNA reads TGTGCCAGCAGCCCTCAGGGGGCCGGGACTAGCGGGGGGAACACCGGGGAGCTGTTTTTT. It specifies CASSPQGAGTSGGNTGELFF.

The genes are TRBV7-2 and TRBJ2-7; 9 nucleotides agree with TRBD1. Trimming cost V 0 bases and J 3 bases; bases outside gene matches: 6. This CDR3 contains 16 residues. Germline-derived CDR1 and CDR2 are SGHTA and FQGNSA. The CDR3 DNA follows: TGTGCCAGCAGCTTAGCGGACAGGGGCCCCCACTACGAGCAGTACTTC. Translation: CASSLADRGPHYEQYF.

The CDR3 region is CASSLGSGELFF. CDR3 bases: TGTGCCAGCAGCTTAGGTAGCGGGGAGCTGTTTTTT. V and J are TRBV11-3 and TRBJ2-2, with D hard to call. The V gene's germline CDR1 is SGHNT and CDR2 YENEEA. The V and J ends lost 1 base and 7 bases respectively, with 4 bases between them. The CDR3 is 12 residues long. Drawing the rest from reference TRBV11-3 and TRBJ2-2, the complete variable domain is EAGVVQSPRYKIIEKKQPVAFWCNPISGHNTLYWYLQNLGQGPELLIRYENEEAVDDSQLPKDRFSAERLKGVDSTLKIQPAELGDSAVYLCASSLGSGELFFGEGSRLTVL.

The V call is TRBV28, the J call TRBJ2-5; D might be TRBD2 (6 bases). The V and J ends lost 3 bases and 2 bases respectively, with 10 bases between them. This CDR3 is built from 14 residues. Germline V gene data show CDR1 as MDHEN and CDR2 as SYDVKM. The CDR3 reads CASSFQGGQETQYF. The DNA of the CDR3 is TGTGCCAGCAGTTTTCAAGGAGGGCAAGAGACCCAGTACTTC.

CDR3 sequence reads: CASSYAGTGGYNEQFF. CDR3 DNA: TGTGCCAGCAGTTACGCTGGGACAGGGGGTTACAATGAGCAGTTCTTC. The J gene is TRBJ2-1, the V gene TRBV6-5; TRBD1 matches at 11 bases. CDR3 length: 16 residues. Germline assignment: CDR1 MNHEY and CDR2 SVGAGI. Trimming took 2 bases from V and 4 from J; bases not matched to a gene: 4.

V is TRBV5-1 and J is TRBJ1-1; 9 positions match TRBD1. The CDR3 runs to 15 residues. The V gene's germline CDR1 is SGHRS and CDR2 YFSETQ. Trimming removed 4 bases from V and 8 bases from J; junction bases left unmatched: 12. The CDR3 region is CASSPGTGWVSEAFF. DNA of the CDR3: TGCGCCAGCAGCCCGGGGACAGGGTGGGTCTCGGAAGCTTTCTTT.

This rearrangement joins TRBV11-1 to TRBJ1-1; 9 nucleotides line up with TRBD1. There are 15 residues in the CDR3. Trimming at V came to 1 base and at J to 5 bases, leaving 5 bases not matched to a gene. The germline V gene encodes CDR1 SGHAT and CDR2 FQDESV (reference sequence). The CDR3 reads CASSLGTGGSTEAFF. The DNA of the CDR3 is TGTGCCAGCAGCTTAGGAACAGGGGGCAGTACTGAAGCTTTCTTT.

This clone was seen only once. This chain joins TRBV7-3 and TRBJ2-2; possibly TRBD2 for D (6 bases). The V end lost 3 bases, the J end lost 2 bases, and 7 bases lay between the germline ends. Per the germline V gene, CDR1 is SGHTA and CDR2 is FQGTGA. This CDR3 region has 14 residues. CDR3 nucleotides: TGTGCCAGCAGCTTCGCGGGAAACACCGGGGAGCTGTTTTTT. Amino acids: CASSFAGNTGELFF.

V gene TRBV5-8 combines with J gene TRBJ1-6; D may be TRBD1 (6 bases). The germline CDR1 and CDR2 sequences are SGHTS and YDEGEE. The length of the CDR3 is 15 residues. Trimming stripped 0 bases from V and 7 bases from J, with 11 bases between. For the CDR3, the DNA is TGTGCCAGCAGCTTGGTAGACAGGACGAATTCACCCCTCCACTTT. Translation gives CASSLVDRTNSPLHF.

This rearrangement joins TRBV6-6 to TRBJ1-2; D ambiguous. Trimming took off 5 bases at V and 3 bases at J, with 10 bases between the two ends. This CDR3 region has 13 residues. Per germline, CDR1 MNHNY and CDR2 SVGAGI (reference sequence). In DNA form, the CDR3 reads TGTGCCAGCAGTCGGGGTACGGACTATGGCTACACCTTC. Translation gives CASSRGTDYGYTF.

The gene calls are TRBV7-9 and TRBJ2-1; 10 bases align to TRBD2. CDR3 length: 15 amino acids. V trimming: 3 bases; J trimming: 6 bases; junction bases outside the gene matches: 5. Germline V lookup: CDR1 SEHNR, CDR2 FQNEAQ (reference sequence). The CDR3 sequence is CASSFTSGDPNEQFF. The CDR3 nucleotides are TGTGCCAGCAGCTTTACTAGCGGGGACCCCAATGAGCAGTTCTTC. Based on the CDR3 plus reference TRBV7-9 and TRBJ2-1, the full variable domain is DTGVSQNPRHKITKRGQNVTFRCDPISEHNRLYWYRQTLGQGPEFLTYFQNEAQLEKSRLLSDRFSAERPKGSFSTLEIQRTEQGDSAMYLCASSFTSGDPNEQFFGPGTRLTVL.

The chain uses TRBV4-3 and TRBJ1-2; TRBD1 agrees at 9 bases. The CDR3 is 15 residues long. CDR1 and CDR2 from the germline V gene are LGHNA and YSLEER. Germline trimming cut 5 bases from V and 8 bases from J; bases unmatched to any gene: 12. For the CDR3, the DNA is TGCGCCAGCAGCGTGGGACGGGGACAGGGCCCGGGCTACACCTTC. Encoded protein: CASSVGRGQGPGYTF.

The CDR3 protein is CASSGASDRDTGELFF. DNA for the CDR3: TGTGCCAGCAGCGGAGCTAGCGACCGGGACACCGGGGAGCTGTTTTTT. The chain carries TRBV5-4 and TRBJ2-2; TRBD2 is a possible D gene (6 bases). V dropped 4 bases and J dropped 3 bases, with 16 bases sitting between them. The CDR3 contains 16 residues. Germline lookup yields CDR1 SGHNT and CDR2 YYREEE (reference sequence).

This chain links TRBV7-9 with TRBJ1-2, with D perhaps matching TRBD1 (5 bases). V lost 6 bases and J 7 bases, leaving 21 bases between the germline ends. The CDR3 loop spans 15 amino acids. CDR1 and CDR2 (germline): SEHNR, FQNEAQ (reference sequence). The CDR3 protein is CASRRSGETGIGYTF. The CDR3, as DNA: TGTGCCAGCAGGAGGTCGGGGGAAACAGGCATTGGCTACACCTTC.

The genes are TRBV7-3 and TRBJ1-2; a weak D match, TRBD1 (6 bases). The CDR3 is 16 residues long. Between the trimmed V and J ends, which lost 0 bases and 8 bases, there was a span of 19 bases. The germline V gene encodes CDR1 SGHTA and CDR2 FQGTGA. The CDR3 sequence is CASSLTGGGAEMGYTF. The CDR3, as DNA: TGTGCCAGCAGCTTAACCGGGGGGGGCGCGGAGATGGGCTACACCTTC.

The rearrangement joins TRBV30 to TRBJ2-5; D is undetermined. Per the germline V gene, CDR1 is GTSNPN and CDR2 is SVGIG (reference sequence). Trimming removed 0 bases from V and 5 bases from J, with 13 bases in between. CDR3 length: 14 residues. The CDR3 region is CAWSVTAPRETQYF. As DNA, the CDR3 is TGTGCCTGGAGTGTAACAGCCCCCCGGGAGACCCAGTACTTC.

The rearrangement uses TRBV2 and TRBJ1-6; D is perhaps TRBD1 (6 bases). V lost 7 bases and J 8 bases, leaving 18 bases between the germline ends. The CDR3 spans 15 residues. Germline V lookup: CDR1 SNHLY, CDR2 FYNNEI. Written as DNA, the CDR3 is TGTGCCAGCAAAAGGGGGGGGGAGGTTTATTCACCCCTCCACTTT. Protein: CASKRGGEVYSPLHF.

The chain is built from TRBV18 and TRBJ2-7, with D hard to call. The CDR3 length is 13 residues. Per germline, CDR1 KGHSH and CDR2 LQKENI. The V end lost 0 bases, the J end lost 3 bases, and 6 bases lay between the germline ends. This CDR3 reads CASSPPSYYEQYF. The CDR3 nucleotides read TGTGCCAGCTCACCACCGTCCTACTACGAGCAGTACTTC.

The V gene is TRBV14, the J gene TRBJ2-5; D uncertain. V lost 1 base and J 3 bases, leaving 18 bases between the germline ends. In germline, CDR1 is SGHDN, CDR2 FVKESK. The length of the CDR3 is 17 residues. CDR3: CASSQVPKTLREETQYF. CDR3 nucleotide sequence: TGTGCCAGCAGCCAAGTCCCCAAGACACTCAGAGAAGAGACCCAGTACTTC.

The V gene is TRBV4-2, the J gene TRBJ2-7; maybe TRBD1 (5 bases). V was clipped by 0 bases and J by 3 bases, with 9 bases between them. From germline, CDR1 is LGHNA and CDR2 YNFKEQ. The length of the CDR3 is 14 residues. CDR3 sequence: CASSQDFTGYEQYF. CDR3 nucleotide sequence: TGTGCCAGCAGCCAAGATTTCACAGGCTACGAGCAGTACTTC.

The chain's CDR3 is CASSQRTGMDSGNTIYF. As DNA, the CDR3 is TGCGCCAGCAGCCAACGGACAGGGATGGACTCTGGAAACACCATATATTTT. The chain recombines TRBV4-3 with TRBJ1-3; 8 bases line up with TRBD1. Unmatched junction bases numbered 6, after V lost 2 bases and J lost 0 bases. CDR1 LGHNA and CDR2 YSLEER come from the germline V gene. This CDR3 comprises 17 residues.

The chain couples TRBV7-9 to TRBJ1-1; D is unresolved. This CDR3 is built from 14 residues. V was clipped by 2 bases and J by 1 base, with 8 bases between them. Germline values: CDR1 SEHNR, CDR2 FQNEAQ (reference sequence). For the CDR3, the DNA is TGTGCCAGCAGCTTATTTTTCGGGAACACTGAAGCTTTCTTT. Encoded protein: CASSLFFGNTEAFF.